These T cell receptor beta chains were read from a single sample in a study of cytomegalovirus exposure and HLA in healthy donors. The assay was immunoSEQ multiplex PCR, and TCRdb's table has in-frame clones only and misses some. The data contain about 170,000 clones, 75% to 85% of them singletons. Sequences were obtained from PBMCs. Receptors were obtained from a woman aged 45-60 years in good health and CMV-seronegative. Each CDR3 is given with its conserved first and last residue. Fields, in order: D gene, J gene, V gene, clone size, CDR3 DNA, CDR3 protein. A D gene is named only where the DNA matches it firmly. Clone sizes are given selectively: once, few, many, or a class where the clone is expanded.

D: TRBD1; J: TRBJ1-4; V: TRBV7-2; size: few; DNA: TGTGCCAGCAGGCAGGGGGCCTCTGAAAAACTGTTTTTT; CDR3: CASRQGASEKLFF
D: TRBD1; J: TRBJ1-1; V: TRBV7-2; size: .; DNA: TGTGCCAGCAGCTTAGTCCCCTCAGGGGGTCGCACTGAAGCTTTCTTT; CDR3: CASSLVPSGGRTEAFF
D: .; J: TRBJ2-1; V: TRBV7-9; size: .; DNA: TGTTCCAGCAGCCAGTCCGCCAATGAGCAGTTCTTC; CDR3: CSSSQSANEQFF
D: .; J: TRBJ2-3; V: TRBV29-1; size: .; DNA: TGCAGCGGGGGGGGCGGGGGCACAGATACGCAGTATTTT; CDR3: CSGGGGGTDTQYF
D: TRBD2; J: TRBJ2-1; V: TRBV27; size: .; DNA: TGTGCCAGCACCGCGGGAGCTTTTACCTACAATGAGCAGTTCTTC; CDR3: CASTAGAFTYNEQFF
D: TRBD1; J: TRBJ1-4; V: TRBV5-4; size: .; DNA: TGTGCCAGCAGCGCCACAGGGGACGCTAAACTGTTTTTT; CDR3: CASSATGDAKLFF
D: TRBD1; J: TRBJ2-1; V: TRBV7-2; size: few; DNA: TGTGCCAGCAGCTACACCGGGACAGGGAAGAGCAATGAGCAGTTCTTC; CDR3: CASSYTGTGKSNEQFF
D: .; J: TRBJ1-4; V: TRBV18; size: .; DNA: TGTGCCAGCTCACCTTGGACAGCGACTAATGAAAAACTGTTTTTT; CDR3: CASSPWTATNEKLFF
D: TRBD1; J: TRBJ1-2; V: TRBV7-9; size: .; DNA: TGTGCCAGCAGCTGGACAGGGGGCCGTGGCTACACCTTC; CDR3: CASSWTGGRGYTF
D: .; J: TRBJ2-5; V: TRBV11-3; size: .; DNA: TGTGCCAGCAACCTAACTAGTGTGGAGACCCAGTACTTC; CDR3: CASNLTSVETQYF
D: TRBD1; J: TRBJ2-7; V: TRBV5-1; size: few; DNA: TGCGCCAGCAGCTCCGGGACAGGGGAGCCCGAGTGGAACTTC; CDR3: CASSSGTGEPEWNF
D: TRBD1; J: TRBJ1-2; V: TRBV7-9; size: few; DNA: TGTGCCACAGGGGGCTACTATGGCTACACCTTC; CDR3: CATGGYYGYTF
D: .; J: TRBJ1-3; V: TRBV18; size: .; DNA: TGTGCCAGCTCTTCCTCCGACAGGTTCGGTGGAAACACCATATATTTT; CDR3: CASSSSDRFGGNTIYF
D: TRBD1; J: TRBJ2-5; V: TRBV28; size: .; DNA: TGTGCCAGCAGTTGGGAGGACAGGGCGGCAGAGACCCAGTACTTC; CDR3: CASSWEDRAAETQYF
D: .; J: TRBJ2-1; V: TRBV19; size: once; DNA: TGTGCCAGTAGTACAGGCCCCTCGGGGAATGAGCAGTTCTTC; CDR3: CASSTGPSGNEQFF
D: TRBD1; J: TRBJ1-3; V: TRBV29-1; size: .; DNA: TGCAGCGTTTTAGGGACAGCCTTCGGAAACACCATATATTTT; CDR3: CSVLGTAFGNTIYF
D: TRBD1; J: TRBJ1-6; V: TRBV5-1; size: .; DNA: TGCGCCAGCAGCCCACCGGGACAGAATAATTCACCCCTCCACTTT; CDR3: CASSPPGQNNSPLHF
D: .; J: TRBJ1-3; V: TRBV7-9; size: .; DNA: TGTTCCAGCAGCTTCGAGGGTGCCCTCTCTGGAAACACCATATATTTT; CDR3: CSSSFEGALSGNTIYF
D: TRBD2; J: TRBJ2-6; V: TRBV18; size: .; DNA: TGTGCCAGCTCACCGGGGAGGGGAAGGGCCAACGTCCTGACTTTC; CDR3: CASSPGRGRANVLTF
D: .; J: TRBJ1-1; V: TRBV15; size: .; DNA: TGTGCCACCAGCTTCCACAGGGAAAACACTGAAGCTTTCTTT; CDR3: CATSFHRENTEAFF
D: TRBD2; J: TRBJ2-2; V: TRBV6-4; size: .; DNA: TGTGCCAGCAGTGACAGGGGTAGCGGGAACCCCGGGGAGCTGTTTTTT; CDR3: CASSDRGSGNPGELFF
D: .; J: TRBJ1-2; V: TRBV28; size: .; DNA: TGTGCCAGCAGCTTGACAGGTCTCAGAGACTATGGCTACACCTTC; CDR3: CASSLTGLRDYGYTF
D: TRBD1; J: TRBJ1-4; V: TRBV5-4; size: .; DNA: TGTGCCAGCAGCTTGGCGGGACAGGGCCATGAAAAACTGTTTTTT; CDR3: CASSLAGQGHEKLFF
D: .; J: TRBJ2-2; V: TRBV7-2; size: .; DNA: TGTGCCAGCAGCCTTAGCTCTGGAAACACCGGGGAGCTGTTTTTT; CDR3: CASSLSSGNTGELFF
D: .; J: TRBJ2-7; V: TRBV28; size: few; DNA: TGTGCCAGCACCTTTAGTCGGGGACTCGACGAGCAGTACTTC; CDR3: CASTFSRGLDEQYF
D: TRBD2; J: TRBJ2-7; V: TRBV6-5; size: .; DNA: TGTGCCAGCAGTAGGAGGAGTAGCGGGGGCGTCGAGCAGTACTTC; CDR3: CASSRRSSGGVEQYF
D: .; J: TRBJ1-6; V: TRBV5-8; size: .; DNA: TGTGCCAGCAGCTGGGGGGGACCCCTCCACTTT; CDR3: CASSWGGPLHF
D: .; J: TRBJ1-1; V: TRBV9; size: .; DNA: TGTGCCAGCACTCGATCCGGGGTAGGGAACACTGAAGCTTTCTTT; CDR3: CASTRSGVGNTEAFF
D: TRBD1; J: TRBJ1-6; V: TRBV10-2; size: .; DNA: TGCGCCAGCAGTGAGTCGCGGGGACAGGGGAGAGCATCCCTCCACTTT; CDR3: CASSESRGQGRASLHF
D: .; J: TRBJ1-5; V: TRBV19; size: .; DNA: TGTGCCAGTAGTGCGTATAGCAATCAGCCCCAGCATTTT; CDR3: CASSAYSNQPQHF
D: TRBD1; J: TRBJ1-3; V: TRBV28; size: .; DNA: TGTGCCAGCACTGTGACCCAGGGGGCCGGTGGAAACACCATATATTTT; CDR3: CASTVTQGAGGNTIYF
D: TRBD2; J: TRBJ2-3; V: TRBV6-1; size: .; DNA: TGTGCCAGCAGTGGGCTGACTAGCGGAGCCACAGATACGCAGTATTTT; CDR3: CASSGLTSGATDTQYF
D: .; J: TRBJ1-5; V: TRBV6-1; size: few; DNA: TGTGCCAGCAGTGACAGGGGCAATCAGCCCCAGCATTTT; CDR3: CASSDRGNQPQHF